Below, one TCR beta chain is given with its context. The specificity of this receptor is unknown. Base qualities are not recorded, but no much larger clone differs from it by a single base. Collaborating institutions collected whole blood in K2EDTA tubes following their own protocols. Collaborator samples were shipped for TCRbeta analysis as frozen whole blood, isolated PBMCs, or DNA extracted from either sample type. As encoded in the germline V gene, CDR1 is SGHTA while CDR2 is FQGTGA. For this chain, trimming is 3 bases at the V end and 5 bases at the J end, and the number of junction bases without a gene match is 8. From the cysteine up to the phenylalanine, the CDR3 has a length of 17 residues. Only the CDR3 part of the read is kept: 51 bases, read in frame from the first base. The sample comes from a study of blood T cell repertoires in COVID-19 (dated by TCRdb to about 2020). Regarding the study in general: The collaborator samples originated in the United States, Italy and Spain and spanned the acute and convalescent phases of COVID-19. The prospective study material was composed of cDNA or gDNA derived from T cells, B-cell-depleted T cells, or PBMCs. Deeply sampled blood TCRbeta repertoires from subjects exposed to, actively infected with, or recovered from COVID-19 were included in the dataset. A freely available public database, intended as a resource for researchers studying the immune response to SARS-CoV-2, is where the repertoires were released. The samples were drawn from the first 160 participants of the ongoing ImmuneRACE study and from roughly 1,300 subjects provided by 6 global collaborators. A de-identified subject ID, COVID-19 status, age in years and sex were almost always included in the sample metadata. Where available, HLA class I and class II types were taken from metadata supplied by the sample provider and were not determined by assay-based typing.

Study-wide findings and limitations: The amount of clinical and demographic metadata varied by source and participant and was provided uncurated.

TCRbeta CDR3 regions were amplified from genomic DNA using the immunoSEQ Assay, a bias-controlled multiplex PCR. As for how the authors treated the data: Nucleated cell counts per sample were estimated from amplification of reference gene primers within the assay. To quantify the absolute abundance of each unique TCRbeta CDR3 rearrangement, sequence reads were collapsed and filtered. For each sample, productive Simpson clonality was calculated as the square root of Simpson's diversity index over productive rearrangements. The table was pulled from immuneACCESS by TCRdb, which kept in-frame rearrangements only. Such tables lose some clones; where checked, under half of the loss comes from unresolved V genes, and the rest has no known cause. The V and J calls and clone size were taken over from that table, and D and trimming were inferred from the DNA. This sample holds under 8,000 clones; roughly 89% were observed only once. Around 50% of the sample belongs to the ten largest clones.

Recombination linked TRBV7-3 to TRBJ2-5, with TRBD2 matching 14 junction bases. The receptor was isolated from a human donor in a cohort sampled during active COVID-19. The sample was peripheral blood. This receptor has the CDR3 CASSFGLAGGIPETQYF. The nucleotide sequence reads TGTGCCAGCAGCTTCGGACTAGCGGGAGGTATTCCGGAGACCCAGTACTTC.